The present entry profiles one TCR beta chain with its context. These data originate in a study of blood T cell repertoires in COVID-19. Overall study: Italy, Spain and the United States were the sources of the convalescent and acute COVID-19 samples. In each case, the material was cDNA or gDNA derived from T cells, B-cell-depleted T cells, or PBMCs.

In the original workflow: Estimated nucleated cell counts came from reference gene primer amplification. The method was immunoSEQ multiplex PCR; TCRdb's version includes in-frame clones alone and lacks a portion of them. V and J calls plus clone size are reproduced from that table; the DNA served to infer D and trimming. The sample includes about 43,000 clones, roughly 90% of them seen just once. The CDR3 has 15 amino acids. The V and J ends lost 5 bases and 7 bases respectively, with 17 bases between them. Germline CDR1 SGHTA, CDR2 FQGNSA. Material: peripheral blood. The source is a woman aged 80 or over with active COVID-19. This chain joins TRBV7-2 and TRBJ2-2; weak D call: TRBD2 (6 bases). In DNA form, the CDR3 reads TGTGCCAGCAGCCTCCCCGGGACTCTTGGCGGGGAGCTGTTTTTT. It yields the protein CASSLPGTLGGELFF.